This entry lists 13 T cell receptor beta chains sequenced from one sample in a study of blood T cell repertoires in COVID-19. Data came from immunoSEQ multiplex PCR; TCRdb stores just in-frame clones and leaves some out. Of approximately 240,000 clones in the sample, around 91% were seen once. Input material: PBMCs or T cells enriched from blood (not recorded which). The receptors were sampled from a woman in her late teens or twenties in a cohort exposed to, infected with or recovered from COVID-19 (not recorded which).

This chain uses TRBV5-1 with TRBJ1-1; 7 nucleotides align to TRBD1. This CDR3 spans 15 amino acids. V trimming: 0 bases; J trimming: 7 bases; junction bases outside the gene matches: 9. Germline CDR1 is SGHRS and CDR2 is YFSETQ. CDR3 in amino acids: CASSLAPGQENEAFF. CDR3 nucleotides: TGCGCCAGCAGCTTGGCCCCTGGACAGGAGAATGAAGCTTTCTTT.

The rearrangement joins TRBV13 to TRBJ2-1; a possible D gene is TRBD1 (6 bases). This CDR3 comprises 15 residues. Trimming took 4 bases from V and 5 from J, leaving 15 bases between them. Germline assignment: CDR1 PRHDT and CDR2 FYEKMQ (reference sequence). The CDR3 loop reads CASSSGTLLHNEQFF. CDR3 in DNA: TGTGCCAGCAGCTCGGGGACACTCCTTCACAATGAGCAGTTCTTC.

This rearrangement joins TRBV18 to TRBJ2-2, with 9 bases identical to TRBD1. Germline CDR1 and CDR2: KGHSH and LQKENI. The V segment lost 3 bases and the J segment 10 bases; nucleotides outside the gene matches: 18. There are 18 residues in the CDR3. CDR3 protein: CASSPSPLEPGQGAELFF. In DNA, the CDR3 is TGTGCCAGCTCACCGTCGCCTCTGGAACCGGGACAGGGAGCGGAGCTGTTTTTT.

This chain uses TRBV5-1 with TRBJ2-1; 9 positions agree with TRBD1. V dropped 4 bases and J dropped 9; count of bases not matched to a gene: 8. From germline, CDR1 is SGHRS and CDR2 YFSETQ. The CDR3 covers 14 residues. The CDR3 here is CASSARDRDGEQFF. CDR3 bases: TGCGCCAGCAGCGCCCGGGACAGGGATGGTGAGCAGTTCTTC.

The rearrangement links TRBV4-1 to TRBJ1-5, with 7 bases lining up with TRBD1. There are 19 residues in the CDR3. Per the germline V gene, CDR1 is MGHRA and CDR2 is YSYEKL. V shed 3 bases and J 3 bases; nucleotides not matched to a gene: 17. In DNA form, the CDR3 reads TGCGCCAGCAGCCATCAGATTCGAGGCCCGGACAGGCCCAATCAGCCCCAGCATTTT. It translates to CASSHQIRGPDRPNQPQHF.

The chain combines TRBV12-3 or TRBV12-4 with TRBJ2-7, with D unclear. The CDR3 has 13 residues. The germline V and J ends were trimmed by 4 bases and 3 bases, with 10 bases remaining between them. CDR3 amino acids: CASSYNSFYEQYF. DNA for the CDR3: TGTGCCAGCAGTTACAACAGTTTCTACGAGCAGTACTTC.

This clone was picked up a small number of times. The chain couples TRBV7-2 to TRBJ2-3; TRBD2 agrees at 15 bases. With V trimmed by 5 bases and J by 6 bases, 12 bases remained unmatched. The CDR3 is made up of 18 amino acids. Looked up from germline, CDR1 is SGHTA and CDR2 is FQGNSA. The CDR3 protein is CASSTPRTSGGARDTQYF. CDR3 coding DNA: TGTGCCAGCAGCACCCCGAGGACTAGCGGGGGGGCCAGGGATACGCAGTATTTT.

This clone occurred once. The rearrangement links TRBV19 to TRBJ2-1; the match to TRBD1 covers 8 bases. Trimming at V came to 7 bases and at J to 15 bases, leaving 17 bases not matched to a gene. Germline V gene sequence: CDR1 LNHDA, CDR2 SQIVND (reference sequence). This CDR3 is 14 amino acids long. The CDR3 region has the DNA TGTGCCAGTAAGTCCCTCCTGGACGGGGACAGGTCGTTCTTC. Protein: CASKSLLDGDRSFF.

This chain uses TRBV4-1 with TRBJ1-2; TRBD1 might be the D (6 bases). This CDR3 is built from 14 residues. Germline V CDR1 and CDR2: MGHRA, YSYEKL. The V gene lost 2 bases and the J gene lost 3 bases, with 10 bases spanning the gap. CDR3 DNA sequence: TGCGCCAGCAGCCAACCCACAGGGCACTATGGCTACACCTTC. Translation gives CASSQPTGHYGYTF.

This chain uses TRBV6-5 with TRBJ2-7, with TRBD2 matching over 9 bases. Germline CDR1 is MNHEY and CDR2 is SVGAGI. There are 14 residues in the CDR3. The junction had 13 bases not matched to a gene; V was cut back by 9 bases and J by 7 bases. For the CDR3, the DNA is TGTGCCAGTGCTACTAGCGGGCCGAGAGGTGAGCAGTACTTC. Translated: CASATSGPRGEQYF.

V gene TRBV19 combines with J gene TRBJ1-5, with D perhaps TRBD1 (5 bases). Germline V gene sequence: CDR1 LNHDA, CDR2 SQIVND (reference sequence). CDR3 size: 13 residues. The ends were cut back, 6 bases at V and 2 bases at J, with 8 bases in the middle. The CDR3 DNA reads TGTGCCAGTAGGTTGACAGGCAATCAGCCCCAGCATTTT. This codes for CASRLTGNQPQHF. The variable domain in full, with the rest retrieved from reference TRBV19 and TRBJ1-5, is DGGITQSPKYLFRKEGQNVTLSCEQNLNHDAMYWYRQDPGQGLRLIYYSQIVNDFQKGDIAEGYSVSREKKESFPLTVTSAQKNPTAFYLCASRLTGNQPQHFGDGTRLSIL.

The V and J genes are TRBV12-5 and TRBJ2-6; 10 bases agree with TRBD1. CDR1 and CDR2 from the germline V gene are LGHNT and FRNRAP. The CDR3 has 17 amino acids. Trimming at V came to 6 bases and at J to 0 bases, leaving 5 bases not matched to a gene. CDR3 loop: CASGTGTGDSGANVLTF. The CDR3 nucleotides are TGTGCTAGTGGAACCGGGACAGGGGACTCTGGGGCCAACGTCCTGACTTTC.

V gene TRBV27 combines with J gene TRBJ2-2; 8 nucleotides agree with TRBD1. This CDR3 has 16 amino acids. V lost 0 bases, J lost 4 bases, and 4 bases stayed unmatched. Germline V gives CDR1 MNHEY, CDR2 SMNVEV (reference sequence). CDR3 DNA: TGTGCCAGCAGTTTATCTCGACAGGGGAGCACCGGGGAGCTGTTTTTT. Protein: CASSLSRQGSTGELFF.